This T cell receptor (beta chain) was identified in a study of T-cell reconstitution after alpha-beta-depleted transplantation in children. This clonotype has only a few counts. Unique molecular identifiers were incorporated into the prepared TCRbeta library. TCRdb re-called the PCR reads through MiXCR, storing one row per CDR3 protein. The sample consists of approximately 190,000 distinct CDR3 sequences, about 8.7% of them appearing once. V was pared by 0 bases and J by 2 bases, with 3 bases of the junction left unmatched. The CDR3 runs to 15 residues. Germline CDR1 reads LNHNV; CDR2 reads YYDKDF (reference sequence).

This clonotype was obtained from a male patient aged 2-15 years who had a stem cell transplant for acute myeloid leukemia, so the T cells may come from the graft donor. The J gene is TRBJ1-2, the V gene TRBV15; 7 bases are shared with TRBD1. The specimen was PBMCs, mostly from graft donor cells, collected 360 days after TCRalphabeta/CD19-depleted stem cell transplant. Here the CDR3 DNA reads TGTGCCACCAGCAGAGACAGGGGGTTAAACTATGGCTACACCTTC. Its protein product is CATSRDRGLNYGYTF.